The 27 T cell receptor beta chains below all came from one sample that was sequenced in a study of T cells after yellow fever vaccination. TCRdb reanalysed the 5' RACE reads using MiXCR and keeps one entry per CDR3 protein. The sample lists around 230,000 distinct CDR3 sequences; 6% to 8% were seen once. The material was CD4+ T cells sorted from PBMCs, obtained on the day of the yellow fever booster vaccination. Receptor source: a man aged 30 to 39 who received the YFV17D yellow fever vaccine.

This clonotype was picked up many times. CDR3 in DNA: TGTGCCAGCAGCTTAGAGGCCGGACAGGGTTACGAGCAGTACTTC. Translating gives CASSLEAGQGYEQYF. The chain couples TRBV11-3 to TRBJ2-7, with TRBD1 matching 8 bases. The length of the CDR3 is 15 residues. Germline V gene lookup returns CDR1 SGHNT and CDR2 YENEEA. V lost 0 bases and J lost 4; bases outside the gene matches: 5.

This clonotype showed up just a few times. DNA of the CDR3: TGCGCCAGCACTGTCCCGGGACTAGCGGGAGGGGGTGAGCAGTTCTTC. Amino acid sequence: CASTVPGLAGGGEQFF. The V gene is TRBV5-1, the J gene TRBJ2-1; 16 nucleotides line up with TRBD2. CDR3 length: 16 amino acids. The ends lost 6 bases at V and 9 bases at J; junction bases unmatched: 9. CDR1 is SGHRS, CDR2 YFSETQ, per germline.

This clonotype showed up many times. CDR3 nucleotide sequence: TGCAGTGCTAACACACCTCGCAAGGCCAACGTCCTGACTTTC. This gives the protein CSANTPRKANVLTF. The chain is built from TRBV20-1 and TRBJ2-6, with D hard to call. The CDR3 extends over 14 amino acids. The germline gives CDR1 DFQATT, CDR2 SNEGSKA (reference sequence). Trimming took off 4 bases at V and 6 bases at J, with 13 bases between the two ends.

There are many counts of this clonotype. The chain couples TRBV20-1 to TRBJ1-5; 7 bases are shared with TRBD1. The CDR3 spans 14 residues. CDR1 and CDR2 from the germline V gene are DFQATT and SNEGSKA (reference sequence). V trimming: 5 bases; J trimming: 3 bases; junction bases outside the gene matches: 7. CDR3 coding DNA: TGCAGTGCTCATGAGGGACAGCCCAATCAGCCCCAGCATTTT. Residues: CSAHEGQPNQPQHF.

This clonotype occurred a few times. J is TRBJ2-3 and V is TRBV3-1; TRBD2 agrees at 8 bases. V was pared by 5 bases and J by 5 bases, with 9 bases of the junction left unmatched. CDR1 is LGHDT and CDR2 is YNNKEL in the germline V gene (reference sequence). The CDR3 covers 15 residues. CDR3 sequence reads: CASSGAGGIRDTQYF. The CDR3 nucleotides read TGTGCCAGCAGCGGGGCGGGAGGTATACGAGATACGCAGTATTTT.

The gene calls are TRBV6-1 and TRBJ2-2; TRBD1 or TRBD2 may be the D gene (6 bases each). Germline assignment: CDR1 MNHNS and CDR2 SASEGT. The CDR3 has 14 amino acids. Trimming pared 8 bases from V and 5 bases from J, leaving 15 bases between. The chain's CDR3 is CASSRGVRTGELFF. The CDR3 DNA sequence: TGTGCCAGCTCTAGGGGGGTGAGGACCGGGGAGCTGTTTTTT.

This sequence joins TRBV7-3 and TRBJ2-5, with D uncertain. The CDR3 is 15 residues long. Trimming took off 5 bases at V and 3 bases at J, with 16 bases between the two ends. Germline CDR1 SGHTA, CDR2 FQGTGA. CDR3 sequence (DNA): TGTGCCAGCAGCCCCTCGAGTGGGGTCAAAGAGACCCAGTACTTC. It codes for CASSPSSGVKETQYF.

This clonotype came up a few times. The chain uses TRBV28 and TRBJ2-5, with 9 bases matching TRBD1. Germline CDR1 is MDHEN and CDR2 is SYDVKM. J was trimmed by 5 bases and V by 6 bases; bases with no gene match: 7. The CDR3 sequence is 14 residues long. In nucleotides, the CDR3 is TGTGCCAGCAGCCGGCGACAGGGGGTGGAGACCCAGTACTTC. This translates into CASSRRQGVETQYF.

In its sample, this clonotype was seen many times. This chain connects TRBV18 to TRBJ2-7, with D maybe TRBD2 (6 bases). Germline CDR1 and CDR2: KGHSH and LQKENI. Trimming left V 4 bases short and J 0 bases short, with 10 bases between. The CDR3 has 14 residues. In DNA form, the CDR3 reads TGTGCCAGCTCACGCGGGACTGTCTCCTACGAGCAGTACTTC. Protein sequence: CASSRGTVSYEQYF.

This clonotype was detected many times. CDR3 sequence reads: CASSSSGRQFF. Here the CDR3 DNA reads TGTGCCAGCAGTTCTAGCGGGAGGCAGTTCTTC. The V and J genes are TRBV12-3 or TRBV12-4 and TRBJ2-1, with TRBD2 identical over 10 bases. This CDR3 spans 11 amino acids. V trimming: 4 bases; J trimming: 12 bases; junction bases outside the gene matches: 0.

As to this clonotype: A much larger clonotype is one base distant, so this may be a read error. The chain employs TRBV12-3 or TRBV12-4 and TRBJ1-5; possible D gene TRBD1, 5 bases. V shed 4 bases and J shed 7 bases, with 29 bases lying between them. The CDR3 has 19 amino acids. CDR3 protein: CASSSIRVGKVFVLQPQHF. In nucleotides, the CDR3 is TGTGCCAGCAGTTCAATCAGGGTTGGCAAGGTTTTTGTTTTGCAGCCCCAGCATTTT.

The rearrangement links TRBV4-2 to TRBJ2-5, with a tentative D call TRBD1 (6 bases). From germline, CDR1 is LGHNA and CDR2 YNFKEQ. CDR3 length equals 15 residues. V lost 0 bases and J lost 5, with 13 bases in between. The CDR3 bases are TGTGCCAGCAGCCAAGAGGGGCAAAGGGGGGAGACCCAGTACTTC. As protein: CASSQEGQRGETQYF.

Only a few counts were recorded for this clonotype. J is TRBJ2-1 and V is TRBV20-1; D is possibly TRBD1 or TRBD2 (5 bases each). V gave up 0 bases and J gave up 5 bases, with 17 bases separating them. The CDR3 totals 16 residues. Looked up from germline, CDR1 is DFQATT and CDR2 is SNEGSKA (reference sequence). In DNA, the CDR3 is TGCAGTGCTAGAGATACGTTGAGGGGTCGCGACAATGAGCAGTTCTTC. It is translated as CSARDTLRGRDNEQFF.

This clonotype occurred many times. This chain joins TRBV9 and TRBJ2-5, with 7 bases matching TRBD1. The V gene end was trimmed by 4 bases and the J gene end by 1 base; junction bases not matched to a gene: 7. The CDR3 sequence is 15 residues long. Germline CDR1 is SGDLS and CDR2 is YYNGEE. The CDR3 nucleotides read TGTGCCAGCAGCCTGCTCCAGGGGGTCCAAGAGACCCAGTACTTC. The encoded protein is CASSLLQGVQETQYF.

This clonotype has only a few counts. The chain combines TRBV20-1 with TRBJ2-5; 11 bases fit TRBD1. Per germline, CDR1 DFQATT and CDR2 SNEGSKA (reference sequence). CDR3 size: 13 residues. V lost 4 bases, J lost 4 bases, and 2 bases stayed unmatched. The CDR3 here is CSATGQGAETQYF. CDR3 bases: TGCAGTGCTACAGGACAGGGGGCAGAGACCCAGTACTTC.

V and J are TRBV5-1 and TRBJ2-4; weak D call: TRBD1 (6 bases). From germline, CDR1 is SGHRS and CDR2 YFSETQ. The CDR3 runs to 15 residues. The V end was cut by 0 bases, the J end by 8 bases, with 15 bases between. As DNA, the CDR3 is TGCGCCAGCAGCTTGGCAGGTGCCGAGGGGGACATTCAGTACTTC. This sequence encodes CASSLAGAEGDIQYF.

On this clonotype itself: A read error may explain this, as a much larger clone is one base away. V and J are TRBV18 and TRBJ2-7, with 8 bases matching TRBD1. The germline V gene encodes CDR1 KGHSH and CDR2 LQKENI. Losses at the gene ends were 10 bases for V and 2 bases for J; bases not matched to a gene: 7. The CDR3 has 13 residues. CDR3 protein: CATNLDRAYEQYF. The CDR3 nucleotides are TGTGCCACCAACCTGGACAGGGCCTACGAGCAGTACTTC.

This clonotype was detected only a few times. The chain couples TRBV5-1 to TRBJ2-4; 7 nucleotides line up with TRBD1. Trimming took 2 bases from V and 4 from J; bases not matched to a gene: 3. The CDR3 contains 14 residues. CDR1 is SGHRS and CDR2 is YFSETQ in the germline V gene. The CDR3 protein is CASSFGTAKNIQYF. The CDR3 nucleotides are TGCGCCAGCAGCTTTGGGACAGCAAAAAACATTCAGTACTTC.

This clonotype has at least ten counts. The chain couples TRBV11-2 to TRBJ2-5; 9 bases agree with TRBD2. This CDR3 has 16 residues. The ends lost 0 bases at V and 4 bases at J; junction bases unmatched: 6. Germline CDR1 SGHAT, CDR2 FQNNGV. CDR3 nucleotide sequence: TGTGCCAGCAGCTTAGAGCCCAGCGGGGGGCGAGAGACCCAGTACTTC. Translated: CASSLEPSGGRETQYF.

J is TRBJ1-5 and V is TRBV12-3 or TRBV12-4; TRBD1 aligns across 9 bases. This CDR3 is 19 amino acids long. Germline trimming cut 5 bases from V and 0 bases from J; bases unmatched to any gene: 14. The CDR3 DNA is TGTGCCAGCAGTCTATACAGGGGGCTCACCACAGATAGCAATCAGCCCCAGCATTTT. Encoded protein: CASSLYRGLTTDSNQPQHF.

This clonotype has just a few counts. The chain combines TRBV5-1 with TRBJ2-5, with 10 positions matching TRBD2. Losses at the gene ends were 7 bases for V and 3 bases for J; bases not matched to a gene: 6. Germline V gene lookup returns CDR1 SGHRS and CDR2 YFSETQ. This CDR3 has 14 amino acids. The CDR3 region is CASCSSGREETQYF. The DNA for the CDR3 is TGCGCCAGCTGTTCGAGCGGGAGGGAAGAGACCCAGTACTTC.

The table lists this clonotype with many counts. The CDR3 loop is CASSGNARTEAFF. In DNA, the CDR3 is TGTGCCAGCTCAGGGAATGCGCGCACTGAAGCTTTCTTT. This chain uses TRBV18 with TRBJ1-1, with D unclear. The CDR3 runs to 13 residues. The ends were cut back, 5 bases at V and 4 bases at J, with 11 bases in the middle. CDR1 KGHSH and CDR2 LQKENI come from the germline V gene.

This clonotype was detected ten times or more. The chain couples TRBV4-3 to TRBJ2-5; D tentatively reads TRBD1 or TRBD2 (5 bases each). The germline CDR1 and CDR2 sequences are LGHNA and YSLEER. V lost 2 bases and J 7 bases, leaving 11 bases between the germline ends. CDR3 size: 13 residues. CDR3 nucleotide sequence: TGCGCCAGCAGCCAATGGGACGAAGGGACCCAGTACTTC. This translates into CASSQWDEGTQYF.

The CDR3 DNA is TGCGCCAGCAGCTCTTCCGGGACCAACCTGAACGAGCAGTTCTTC. It is translated as CASSSSGTNLNEQFF. The chain carries TRBV5-1 and TRBJ2-1, with D perhaps assigned TRBD1 or TRBD2 (5 bases each). The CDR3 is 15 amino acids. Trimming took 3 bases from V and 10 from J, leaving 20 bases between them. Germline V gene lookup returns CDR1 SGHRS and CDR2 YFSETQ.

This clonotype was seen at least ten times. The chain employs TRBV7-6 and TRBJ2-3; weak D call: TRBD2 (7 bases). V was trimmed by 5 bases and J by 1 base, leaving 13 bases between them. In germline, CDR1 is SGHVS, CDR2 FNYEAQ. The CDR3 runs 15 residues. In DNA, the CDR3 is TGTGCCAGCAGCCATCGGGGGGCTCGCACAGATACGCAGTATTTT. Translated, it gives CASSHRGARTDTQYF.

This clonotype appeared many times. The chain carries TRBV5-1 and TRBJ2-2; 12 positions agree with TRBD1. This CDR3 region has 17 residues. Germline V lookup: CDR1 SGHRS, CDR2 YFSETQ. V lost 7 bases, J lost 2 bases, and 9 bases stayed unmatched. As DNA, the CDR3 is TGCGCCAGCGCTACCGGGACAGGGGGCCTAAACACCGGGGAGCTGTTTTTT. This encodes CASATGTGGLNTGELFF.

There are a few counts of this clonotype. The chain couples TRBV24-1 to TRBJ2-5, with D unresolved. V was clipped by 9 bases and J by 4 bases, with 14 bases between them. Germline CDR1 reads KGHDR; CDR2 reads SFDVKD. CDR3 size: 13 residues. CDR3 sequence reads: CATANPSGETQYF. The CDR3 DNA is TGTGCCACCGCCAATCCATCGGGAGAGACCCAGTACTTC.